The 18 T cell receptor beta chains below all came from one sample that was sequenced in a study of a mutant IDH1 vaccine in newly diagnosed glioma. Time point in this sample: baseline, week 1 (first vaccination visit). As for treatment: pre-vaccination baseline after standard-of-care therapy. Libraries were prepared by immunoSEQ multiplex PCR; TCRdb keeps only in-frame clonotypes and omits some of them. The sample holds 45,000 to 70,000 clones; more than 85% are singletons and the top ten take 2% to 3%. The sequencing used PBMCs, collected from a glioma patient treated with radiotherapy, temozolomide or both. The receptors shown here come from a man over 45 with glioma.

This clone appeared a single time. The V gene is TRBV5-1, the J gene TRBJ2-7, with D perhaps matching TRBD2 (7 bases). Germline loops: CDR1 SGHRS, CDR2 YFSETQ. The CDR3 consists of 16 residues. V lost 1 base to trimming and J lost 7 bases, with 21 bases between them. The CDR3 DNA is TGCGCCAGCAGCTTGTCAAGGGGGGGGACGGCGGGGGAGCAGTACTTC. It yields the protein CASSLSRGGTAGEQYF.

This rearrangement joins TRBV15 to TRBJ2-7, with a possible D match to TRBD1 (5 bases). This CDR3 has 15 residues. Per germline, CDR1 LNHNV and CDR2 YYDKDF (reference sequence). V was pared by 0 bases and J by 6 bases, with 15 bases between. CDR3 loop: CATSRDTTSGFEQYF. As DNA, the CDR3 is TGTGCCACCAGCAGAGACACAACTTCAGGGTTCGAGCAGTACTTC.

The V call is TRBV4-2, the J call TRBJ2-2; the match to TRBD1 covers 7 bases. The CDR3 has 17 residues. Germline V CDR1 and CDR2: LGHNA, YNFKEQ. With V trimmed by 1 base and J by 0 bases, 5 bases remained unmatched. CDR3 coding DNA: TGTGCCAGCAGCCAAGTTTTTACAGGGGCGAACACCGGGGAGCTGTTTTTT. Its protein product is CASSQVFTGANTGELFF.

This clone was detected a few times. The DNA for the CDR3 is TGTGCCAGCAGCTGGGGACAGTACGGTGAAAAACTGTTTTTT. Encoded protein: CASSWGQYGEKLFF. The chain joins TRBV5-7 to TRBJ1-4; 7 bases are a match to TRBD1. TRBV5-7 carries the ORF label, with uncertain function. The CDR3 consists of 14 residues. J lost 7 bases, V lost 3 bases, and 6 bases had no gene match.

The rearrangement links TRBV7-2 to TRBJ1-4; TRBD1 is a possible D gene (5 bases). The germline gives CDR1 SGHTA, CDR2 FQGNSA. The CDR3 runs 16 residues. V lost 6 bases to trimming and J lost 4 bases, with 18 bases between them. The CDR3, as DNA: TGTGCCAGCAGTCCCAAAATGGGGCGGGGTAATGAAAAACTGTTTTTT. Translating gives CASSPKMGRGNEKLFF.

This chain connects TRBV28 to TRBJ2-5, with 12 nucleotides matching TRBD1. Per germline, CDR1 MDHEN and CDR2 SYDVKM. The CDR3 is 15 residues long. The ends lost 2 bases at V and 7 bases at J; junction bases unmatched: 5. CDR3 nucleotide sequence: TGTGCCAGCAGTTTAGCTGGGACAGGGGGCGGGACCCAGTACTTC. Its protein product is CASSLAGTGGGTQYF.

The CDR3 loop is CASSLHGRGEAFF. The CDR3 DNA reads TGTGCCAGCAGTTTACATGGGCGAGGTGAAGCTTTCTTT. V is TRBV27 and J is TRBJ1-1; D ambiguous. Trimming shortened V by 2 bases and J by 7 bases, and 11 bases separated the two germline ends. The CDR3 loop spans 13 amino acids. Germline CDR1 is MNHEY and CDR2 is SMNVEV (reference sequence).

This clone was seen only once. The chain couples TRBV20-1 to TRBJ1-1; D is undetermined. V lost 6 bases and J 3 bases, leaving 8 bases between the germline ends. This CDR3 is 11 amino acids long. Germline values: CDR1 DFQATT, CDR2 SNEGSKA (reference sequence). CDR3 residues: CSAPIYTEAFF. DNA for the CDR3: TGCAGTGCCCCAATTTACACTGAAGCTTTCTTT.

The chain couples TRBV7-9 to TRBJ1-5; D gene uncertain. There are 13 residues in the CDR3. Trimming stripped 4 bases from V and 5 bases from J, with 9 bases between. CDR1 and CDR2 (germline): SEHNR, FQNEAQ (reference sequence). The CDR3 nucleotides read TGTGCCAGCAGCTATGGGTCTGATCAGCCCCAGCATTTT. Translated, it gives CASSYGSDQPQHF.

This chain uses TRBV4-3 with TRBJ2-3; D is unresolved. In germline, CDR1 is LGHNA, CDR2 YSLEER. The CDR3 is 15 residues long. V lost 1 base, J lost 6 bases, and 14 bases lay in between. CDR3 amino acids: CASSQANSLGDTQYF. CDR3 DNA: TGCGCCAGCAGCCAAGCAAACAGTTTAGGGGATACGCAGTATTTT.

The rearrangement uses TRBV6-1 and TRBJ1-4; weak D call: TRBD1 (6 bases). Germline values: CDR1 MNHNS, CDR2 SASEGT. V was trimmed by 10 bases and J by 6 bases, leaving 15 bases between them. The CDR3 length is 13 residues. CDR3 in amino acids: CATRDTSDEKLFF. DNA for the CDR3: TGTGCCACCCGGGACACTTCGGATGAAAAACTGTTTTTT.

This clone appeared once. This chain links TRBV10-3 with TRBJ2-2, with a weak D call TRBD2 (5 bases). Trimming removed 3 bases from V and 7 bases from J, with 9 bases in between. The germline V gene has CDR1 ENHRY and CDR2 SYGVKD. This CDR3 is 13 amino acids long. The CDR3 is CAISEKGGGELFF. The CDR3 DNA reads as TGTGCCATCAGTGAAAAAGGAGGCGGGGAGCTGTTTTTT.

This chain connects TRBV6-5 to TRBJ2-7, with 14 bases that match TRBD2. Germline CDR1 is MNHEY and CDR2 is SVGAGI. J lost 4 bases, V lost 6 bases, and 5 bases had no gene match. This CDR3 has 15 residues. The CDR3 DNA reads as TGTGCCAGCAGCCCCGGGACTAGCGGGAGTTACGAGCAGTACTTC. Its protein is CASSPGTSGSYEQYF.

The chain employs TRBV5-1 and TRBJ1-2; 9 bases are shared with TRBD1. This CDR3 has 17 residues. From germline, CDR1 is SGHRS and CDR2 YFSETQ. V was clipped by 0 bases and J by 8 bases; unmatched bases: 14. The CDR3 DNA follows: TGCGCCAGCAGCTTGGAACCTACAGGGGGCGGGTGGCCCGGCTACACCTTC. Protein product: CASSLEPTGGGWPGYTF.

J is TRBJ2-4 and V is TRBV4-3; a weak D match, TRBD1 (6 bases). From germline, CDR1 is LGHNA and CDR2 YSLEER. Between the trimmed V and J ends, which lost 0 bases and 1 base, there was a span of 19 bases. This CDR3 contains 19 residues. CDR3 loop: CASSQDPRGAEGAKNIQYF. The CDR3 DNA is TGCGCCAGCAGCCAAGACCCCAGGGGCGCTGAGGGGGCCAAAAACATTCAGTACTTC.

The J gene is TRBJ2-3, the V gene TRBV7-2; the D gene is possibly TRBD1 (6 bases). Trimming stripped 4 bases from V and 6 bases from J, with 23 bases between. The germline gives CDR1 SGHTA, CDR2 FQGNSA. This CDR3 has 17 amino acids. The CDR3, as DNA: TGTGCCAGCAGCTCAAACCCCCCCTGGAAGGGGGTGGATACGCAGTATTTT. It is translated as CASSSNPPWKGVDTQYF.

The rearrangement links TRBV6-5 to TRBJ2-7; D is unresolved. This CDR3 has 11 amino acids. Germline loops: CDR1 MNHEY, CDR2 SVGAGI. Trimming stripped 6 bases from V and 5 bases from J, with 8 bases between. CDR3 amino acids: CASRSRNEQYF. The CDR3 nucleotides read TGTGCCAGCAGGTCCCGGAACGAGCAGTACTTC.

This clone has only one observation. J is TRBJ1-4 and V is TRBV4-3; 10 nucleotides line up with TRBD1. Trimming at V came to 4 bases and at J to 8 bases, leaving 7 bases not matched to a gene. Germline CDR1 reads LGHNA; CDR2 reads YSLEER. CDR3 length: 15 residues. DNA for the CDR3: TGCGCCAGCAGCCGCTTGACAGGGGGCGGAGAAAAACTGTTTTTT. This translates into CASSRLTGGGEKLFF.